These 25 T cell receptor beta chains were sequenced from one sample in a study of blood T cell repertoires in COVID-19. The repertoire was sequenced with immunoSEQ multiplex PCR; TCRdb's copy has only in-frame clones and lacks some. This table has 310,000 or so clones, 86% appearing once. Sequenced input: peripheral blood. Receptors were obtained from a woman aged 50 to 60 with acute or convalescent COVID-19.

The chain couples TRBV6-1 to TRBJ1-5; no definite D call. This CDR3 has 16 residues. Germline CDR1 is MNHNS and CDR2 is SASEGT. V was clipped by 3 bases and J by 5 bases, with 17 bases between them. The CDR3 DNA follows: TGTGCCAGCAGTGACTACGTCACCACTTATGATCAGCCCCAGCATTTT. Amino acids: CASSDYVTTYDQPQHF.

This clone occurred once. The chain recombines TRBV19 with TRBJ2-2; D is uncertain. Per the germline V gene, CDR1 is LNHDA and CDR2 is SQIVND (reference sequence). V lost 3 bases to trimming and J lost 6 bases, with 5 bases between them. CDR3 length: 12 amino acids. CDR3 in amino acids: CASSISAGELFF. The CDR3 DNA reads TGTGCCAGTAGTATCTCTGCCGGGGAGCTGTTTTTT.

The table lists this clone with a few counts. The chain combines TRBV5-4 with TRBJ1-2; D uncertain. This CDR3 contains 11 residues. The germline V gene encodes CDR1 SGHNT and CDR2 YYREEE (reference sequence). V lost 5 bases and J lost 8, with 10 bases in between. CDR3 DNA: TGTGCCAGCAGTCAACTAGGGGGCTACACCTTC. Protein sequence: CASSQLGGYTF.

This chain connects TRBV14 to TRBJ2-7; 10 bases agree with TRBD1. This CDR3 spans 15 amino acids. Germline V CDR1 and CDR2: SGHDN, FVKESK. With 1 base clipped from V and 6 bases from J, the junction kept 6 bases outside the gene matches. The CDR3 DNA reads TGTGCCAGCAGCCAAGCGGGACAGGGGACGGGCGAGCAGTACTTC. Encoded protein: CASSQAGQGTGEQYF.

This chain's CDR3 is CASQLPGLYEQYF. CDR3 DNA sequence: TGTGCCAGCCAACTCCCGGGACTCTACGAGCAGTACTTC. This sequence joins TRBV28 and TRBJ2-7; D is perhaps TRBD2 (6 bases). V gave up 8 bases and J gave up 3 bases, with 14 bases separating them. The CDR3 covers 13 residues. Germline CDR1 is MDHEN and CDR2 is SYDVKM.

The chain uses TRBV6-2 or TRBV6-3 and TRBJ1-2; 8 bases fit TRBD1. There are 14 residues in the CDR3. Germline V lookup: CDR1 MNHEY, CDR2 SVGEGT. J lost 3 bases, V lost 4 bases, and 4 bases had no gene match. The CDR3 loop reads CASSWDRPHYGYTF. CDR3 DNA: TGTGCCAGCAGTTGGGACAGGCCGCACTATGGCTACACCTTC.

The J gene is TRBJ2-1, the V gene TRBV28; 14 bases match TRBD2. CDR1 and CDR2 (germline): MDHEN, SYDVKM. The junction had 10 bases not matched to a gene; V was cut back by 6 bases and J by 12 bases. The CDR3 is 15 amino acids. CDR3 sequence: CASSEGGTSGSSQFF. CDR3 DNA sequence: TGTGCCAGCAGCGAGGGGGGGACTAGCGGGAGTTCGCAGTTCTTC.

The CDR3 sequence is CASSLLRQGANEQYF. In nucleotides, the CDR3 is TGCGCCAGCAGCTTGCTGCGACAGGGGGCAAATGAGCAGTACTTC. V and J are TRBV5-1 and TRBJ2-7; 10 positions match TRBD1. The J segment lost 7 bases and the V segment lost 1 base, leaving 8 bases of the junction unmatched. Per germline, CDR1 SGHRS and CDR2 YFSETQ. This CDR3 is built from 15 residues.

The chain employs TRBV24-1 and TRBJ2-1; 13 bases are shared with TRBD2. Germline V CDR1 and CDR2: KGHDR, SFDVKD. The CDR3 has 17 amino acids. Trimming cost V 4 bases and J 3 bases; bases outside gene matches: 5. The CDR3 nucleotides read TGTGCCACCAGTGAATCGGGACTAGCGGGACACTACAATGAGCAGTTCTTC. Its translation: CATSESGLAGHYNEQFF.

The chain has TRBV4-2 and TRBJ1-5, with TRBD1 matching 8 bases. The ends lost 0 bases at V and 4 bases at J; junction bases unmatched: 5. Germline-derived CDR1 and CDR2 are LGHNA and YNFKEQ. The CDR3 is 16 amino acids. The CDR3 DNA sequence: TGTGCCAGCAGCCAAGACTGGACAGGGATAAATCAGCCCCAGCATTTT. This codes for CASSQDWTGINQPQHF.

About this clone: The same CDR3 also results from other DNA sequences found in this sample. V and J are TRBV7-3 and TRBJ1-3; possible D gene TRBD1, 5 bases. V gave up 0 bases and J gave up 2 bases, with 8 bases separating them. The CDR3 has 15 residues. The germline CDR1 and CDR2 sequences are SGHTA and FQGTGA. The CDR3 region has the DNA TGTGCCAGCAGCTTAACGGGGGGTGCTGGAAACACCATATATTTT. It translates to CASSLTGGAGNTIYF.

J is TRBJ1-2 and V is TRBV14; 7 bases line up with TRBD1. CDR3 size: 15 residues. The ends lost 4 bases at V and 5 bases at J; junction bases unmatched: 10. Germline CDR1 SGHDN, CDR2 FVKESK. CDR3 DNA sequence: TGTGCCAGCAGCCCTAAGAGGGGGCTGGGGTATGGCTACACCTTC. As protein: CASSPKRGLGYGYTF.

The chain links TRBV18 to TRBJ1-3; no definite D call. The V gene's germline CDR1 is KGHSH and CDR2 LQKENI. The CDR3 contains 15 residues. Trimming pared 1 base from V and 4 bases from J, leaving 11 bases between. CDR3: CASSPQGGSGNTIYF. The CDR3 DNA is TGTGCCAGCTCACCACAGGGAGGTTCAGGAAACACCATATATTTT.

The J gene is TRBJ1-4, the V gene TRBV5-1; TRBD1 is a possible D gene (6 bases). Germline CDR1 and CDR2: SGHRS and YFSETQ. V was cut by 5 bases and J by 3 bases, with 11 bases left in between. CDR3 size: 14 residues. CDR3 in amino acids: CASSPGVANEKLFF. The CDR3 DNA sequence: TGCGCCAGCAGTCCAGGGGTGGCTAATGAAAAACTGTTTTTT.

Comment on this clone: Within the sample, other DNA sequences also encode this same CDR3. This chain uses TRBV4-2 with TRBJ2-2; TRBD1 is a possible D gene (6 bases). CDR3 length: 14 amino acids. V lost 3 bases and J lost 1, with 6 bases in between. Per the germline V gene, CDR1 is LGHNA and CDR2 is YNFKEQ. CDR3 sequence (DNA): TGTGCCAGCAGCCAGGGACAGAACACCGGGGAGCTGTTTTTT. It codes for CASSQGQNTGELFF.

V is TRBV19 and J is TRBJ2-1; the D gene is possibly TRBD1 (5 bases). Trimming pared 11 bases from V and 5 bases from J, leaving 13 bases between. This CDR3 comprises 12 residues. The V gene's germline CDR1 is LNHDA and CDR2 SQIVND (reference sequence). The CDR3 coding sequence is TGTGCCGCAGGGCCAGGAGACAATGAGCAGTTCTTC. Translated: CAAGPGDNEQFF.

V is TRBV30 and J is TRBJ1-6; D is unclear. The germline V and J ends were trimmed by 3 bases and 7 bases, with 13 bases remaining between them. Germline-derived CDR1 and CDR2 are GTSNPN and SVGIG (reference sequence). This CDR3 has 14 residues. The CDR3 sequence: CAWRAPEFNSPLHF. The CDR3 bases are TGTGCCTGGAGGGCACCCGAATTCAATTCACCCCTCCACTTT.

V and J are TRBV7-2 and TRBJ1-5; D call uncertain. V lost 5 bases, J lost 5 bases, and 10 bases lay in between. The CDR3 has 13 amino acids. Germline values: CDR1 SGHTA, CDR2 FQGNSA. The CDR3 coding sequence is TGTGCCAGCAGCCCCCAAAGAGATCAGCCCCAGCATTTT. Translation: CASSPQRDQPQHF.

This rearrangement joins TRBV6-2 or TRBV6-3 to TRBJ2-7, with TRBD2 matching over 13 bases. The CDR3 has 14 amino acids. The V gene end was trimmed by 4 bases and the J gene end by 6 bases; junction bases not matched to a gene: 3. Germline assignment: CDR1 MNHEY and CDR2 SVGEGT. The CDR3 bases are TGTGCCAGCAGTTCGCGACTAGCGGGAGGCGAGCAGTACTTC. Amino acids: CASSSRLAGGEQYF.

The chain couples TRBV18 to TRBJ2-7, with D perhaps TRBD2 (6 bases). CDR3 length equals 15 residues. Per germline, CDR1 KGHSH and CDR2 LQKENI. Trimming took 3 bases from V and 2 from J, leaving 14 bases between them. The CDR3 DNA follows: TGTGCCAGCTCACCTAGGCTAGCGAGGGCCTACGAGCAGTACTTC. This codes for CASSPRLARAYEQYF.

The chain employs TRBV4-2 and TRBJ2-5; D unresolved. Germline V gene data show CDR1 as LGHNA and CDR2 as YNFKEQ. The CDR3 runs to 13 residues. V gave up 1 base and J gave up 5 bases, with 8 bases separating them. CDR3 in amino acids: CASSQATGETQYF. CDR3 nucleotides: TGTGCCAGCAGCCAAGCCACCGGGGAGACCCAGTACTTC.

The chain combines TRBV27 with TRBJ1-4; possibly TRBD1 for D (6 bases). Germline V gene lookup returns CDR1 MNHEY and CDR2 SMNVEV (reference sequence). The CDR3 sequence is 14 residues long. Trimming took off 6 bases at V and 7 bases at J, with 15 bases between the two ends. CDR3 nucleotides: TGTGCCAGCAGGCCCCGGGACACAGCTGAAAAACTGTTTTTT. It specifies CASRPRDTAEKLFF.

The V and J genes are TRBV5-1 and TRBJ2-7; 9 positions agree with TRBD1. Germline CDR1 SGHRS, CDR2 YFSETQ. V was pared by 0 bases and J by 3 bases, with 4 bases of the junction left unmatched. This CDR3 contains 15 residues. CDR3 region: CASSLATGGYYEQYF. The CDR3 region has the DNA TGCGCCAGCAGCTTGGCGACAGGGGGATACTACGAGCAGTACTTC.

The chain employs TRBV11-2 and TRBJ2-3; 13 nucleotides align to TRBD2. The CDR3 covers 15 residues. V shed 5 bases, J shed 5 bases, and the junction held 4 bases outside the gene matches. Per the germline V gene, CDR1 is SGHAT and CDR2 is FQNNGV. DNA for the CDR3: TGTGCCAGCAGCACAGGACTAGCGGGAGTAGATACGCAGTATTTT. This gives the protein CASSTGLAGVDTQYF.

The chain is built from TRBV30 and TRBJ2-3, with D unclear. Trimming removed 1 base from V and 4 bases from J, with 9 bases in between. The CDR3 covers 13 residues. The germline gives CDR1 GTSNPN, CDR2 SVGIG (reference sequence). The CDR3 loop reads CAWSARLADTQYF. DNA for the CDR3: TGTGCCTGGAGTGCTCGTCTAGCAGATACGCAGTATTTT.